What follows are 26 T cell receptor beta chains derived from one specimen sequenced in a study of T cell changes during pregnancy in multiple sclerosis. TCRdb's copy holds only in-frame clones and misses some; the assay was immunoSEQ multiplex PCR. The sample yields around 40,000 clones, roughly 90% seen once. Sequenced material: CD8+ T cells from peripheral blood mononuclear cells, taken in the third trimester of pregnancy. Every receptor here comes from a female donor with multiple sclerosis, enrolled in a pregnancy study.

V usage is TRBV19 and J usage is TRBJ1-3; D is ambiguous. The CDR3 is 13 amino acids. V lost 7 bases to trimming and J lost 2 bases, with 9 bases between them. CDR1 LNHDA and CDR2 SQIVND come from the germline V gene (reference sequence). The chain's CDR3 is CASTAGAGNTIYF. The CDR3 DNA is TGTGCCAGTACTGCAGGCGCTGGAAACACCATATATTTT.

The rearrangement links TRBV5-6 to TRBJ2-7; 11 bases line up with TRBD2. The CDR3 sequence is 15 residues long. V gave up 4 bases and J gave up 5 bases; unmatched junction bases: 8. Looked up from germline, CDR1 is SGHDT and CDR2 is YYEEEE. CDR3 sequence reads: CASSLRLAGRNEQYF. The CDR3 DNA follows: TGTGCCAGCAGCCTTAGACTAGCGGGACGGAACGAGCAGTACTTC.

The table lists this clone with a few counts. The chain combines TRBV5-1 with TRBJ1-1, with unresolved D. Germline CDR1 SGHRS, CDR2 YFSETQ. V was clipped by 4 bases and J by 6 bases, with 16 bases between them. This CDR3 spans 14 amino acids. CDR3 sequence: CASSLPGSTPEAFF. Written as DNA, the CDR3 is TGCGCCAGCAGCCTGCCCGGGTCCACACCTGAAGCTTTCTTT.

V gene TRBV6-5 combines with J gene TRBJ2-2; weak D call: TRBD2 (5 bases). The CDR3 loop spans 14 amino acids. Deletions cut 3 bases from V and 5 bases from J, with 10 bases between. Germline V gene lookup returns CDR1 MNHEY and CDR2 SVGAGI. In nucleotides, the CDR3 is TGTGCCAGCAGTTATGGCGGAGGTACCGGGGAGCTGTTTTTT. Protein sequence: CASSYGGGTGELFF.

V and J are TRBV7-9 and TRBJ2-7, with D possibly being TRBD2 (6 bases). Trimming removed 4 bases from V and 3 bases from J, with 13 bases in between. CDR3 length equals 14 residues. Germline CDR1 is SEHNR and CDR2 is FQNEAQ (reference sequence). CDR3 sequence reads: CASSSTGSLYEQYF. The CDR3, as DNA: TGTGCCAGCAGCTCGACCGGGAGCCTCTACGAGCAGTACTTC. The variable domain in full, with the rest retrieved from reference TRBV7-9 and TRBJ2-7, is DTGVSQNPRHKITKRGQNVTFRCDPISEHNRLYWYRQTLGQGPEFLTYFQNEAQLEKSRLLSDRFSAERPKGSFSTLEIQRTEQGDSAMYLCASSSTGSLYEQYFGPGTRLTVT.

V gene TRBV4-2 combines with J gene TRBJ2-5; D is unresolved. The CDR3 covers 15 residues. CDR1 is LGHNA, CDR2 YNFKEQ, per germline. Trimming left V 2 bases short and J 5 bases short, with 15 bases between. As DNA, the CDR3 is TGTGCCAGCAGCCAATACCGATCGGTGGTGGAGACCCAGTACTTC. Translation: CASSQYRSVVETQYF.

The chain combines TRBV5-1 with TRBJ2-1; 11 bases align to TRBD2. V was clipped by 1 base and J by 3 bases; unmatched bases: 6. The CDR3 is 17 amino acids. The germline V gene encodes CDR1 SGHRS and CDR2 YFSETQ. The CDR3 reads CASSLTLAGVGYNEQFF. The CDR3 DNA sequence: TGCGCCAGCAGCTTGACACTAGCGGGAGTCGGCTACAATGAGCAGTTCTTC.

This clone was picked up one time. This chain connects TRBV4-3 to TRBJ2-2; 11 nucleotides match TRBD2. From germline, CDR1 is LGHNA and CDR2 YSLEER. V lost 1 base to trimming and J lost 10 bases; unmatched junction nucleotides: 5. The CDR3 runs 15 residues. The CDR3 is CASSQVAGGSVELFF. In nucleotides, the CDR3 is TGCGCCAGCAGCCAAGTAGCGGGAGGGTCCGTGGAGCTGTTTTTT.

The genes are TRBV6-4 and TRBJ2-3; 8 bases are a match to TRBD2. The CDR3 totals 14 residues. CDR1 and CDR2 (germline): MRHNA, SNTAGT. V shed 2 bases, J shed 4 bases, and the junction held 2 bases outside the gene matches. CDR3: CASSDISGADTQYF. CDR3 coding DNA: TGTGCCAGCAGTGACATTAGCGGGGCAGATACGCAGTATTTT.

The chain employs TRBV27 and TRBJ2-1, with 8 bases fitting TRBD2. The CDR3 spans 14 residues. J was trimmed by 9 bases and V by 3 bases; bases with no gene match: 7. In germline, CDR1 is MNHEY, CDR2 SMNVEV (reference sequence). This CDR3 reads CASSFPGGPVEQFF. Here the CDR3 DNA reads TGTGCCAGCAGTTTCCCGGGAGGGCCGGTTGAGCAGTTCTTC.

This rearrangement joins TRBV5-5 to TRBJ1-1; 8 bases align to TRBD1. The ends lost 3 bases at V and 4 bases at J; junction bases unmatched: 11. CDR3 size: 16 residues. CDR1 is SGHKS and CDR2 is YYEKEE in the germline V gene (reference sequence). The CDR3 reads CASSSWDRQAVTEAFF. The CDR3 bases are TGTGCCAGCAGCTCCTGGGACAGGCAAGCAGTCACTGAAGCTTTCTTT.

This clone was counted a few times. This rearrangement joins TRBV6-1 to TRBJ2-7; the match to TRBD2 covers 10 bases. CDR1 MNHNS and CDR2 SASEGT come from the germline V gene. V lost 2 bases and J lost 2; bases outside the gene matches: 3. The CDR3 runs 15 residues. The CDR3 spells CASSEIAGGTYEQYF. CDR3 nucleotides: TGTGCCAGCAGTGAAATAGCGGGAGGTACCTACGAGCAGTACTTC.

This sequence joins TRBV2 and TRBJ2-7; 11 bases are shared with TRBD2. V trimming: 2 bases; J trimming: 5 bases; junction bases outside the gene matches: 2. From germline, CDR1 is SNHLY and CDR2 FYNNEI. The CDR3 totals 14 residues. For the CDR3, the DNA is TGTGCCAGCAGTGAAACTAGCGGGAGTCACGAGCAGTACTTC. Protein sequence: CASSETSGSHEQYF.

The chain combines TRBV4-3 with TRBJ2-6; TRBD2 agrees at 7 bases. CDR1 LGHNA and CDR2 YSLEER come from the germline V gene. V shed 0 bases, J shed 9 bases, and the junction held 2 bases outside the gene matches. The CDR3 sequence is 14 residues long. CDR3 nucleotides: TGCGCCAGCAGCCAAGATACTAGCGTCAACGTCCTGACTTTC. Translating gives CASSQDTSVNVLTF.

Only a few counts were recorded for this clone. The rearrangement uses TRBV6-5 and TRBJ1-5; a possible D gene is TRBD1 (5 bases). The V end lost 7 bases, the J end lost 0 bases, and 13 bases lay between the germline ends. CDR1 and CDR2 (germline): MNHEY, SVGAGI. The CDR3 contains 15 residues. The CDR3 loop reads CASKDSIDSNQPQHF. The CDR3 region has the DNA TGTGCCAGCAAAGACAGTATCGATAGCAATCAGCCCCAGCATTTT.

The CDR3 region has the DNA TGTGCCAGCATTTACCGGGACAGGGGACAGCCCCAGCATTTT. This gives the protein CASIYRDRGQPQHF. V usage is TRBV28 and J usage is TRBJ1-5; 10 bases line up with TRBD1. The CDR3 length is 14 residues. The junction had 7 bases not matched to a gene; V was cut back by 7 bases and J by 7 bases. Germline V gene data show CDR1 as MDHEN and CDR2 as SYDVKM.

The chain uses TRBV29-1 and TRBJ1-1; tentative D call: TRBD1 (5 bases). CDR1 is SQVTM, CDR2 ANQGSEA, per germline. Trimming took off 7 bases at V and 10 bases at J, with 19 bases between the two ends. CDR3 length equals 12 residues. The CDR3 region is CSGTLGQGPAFF. CDR3 coding DNA: TGCAGCGGTACCTTAGGGCAGGGTCCAGCTTTCTTT.

The chain couples TRBV4-2 to TRBJ2-7; D is unresolved. Trimming removed 0 bases at V and 4 bases at J, with 4 bases between. The CDR3 is 12 residues long. Per the germline V gene, CDR1 is LGHNA and CDR2 is YNFKEQ. As DNA, the CDR3 is TGTGCCAGCAGCCAAGATCTGTACGAGCAGTACTTC. Protein: CASSQDLYEQYF.

The genes are TRBV4-3 and TRBJ2-3; the D is unclear. The CDR3 contains 12 residues. V lost 4 bases to trimming and J lost 2 bases, with 4 bases between them. Germline V gene sequence: CDR1 LGHNA, CDR2 YSLEER. CDR3 coding DNA: TGCGCCAGCAGCCGTAACACAGATACGCAGTATTTT. Translation: CASSRNTDTQYF.

The chain combines TRBV7-3 with TRBJ2-2, with 8 bases aligning to TRBD1. With V trimmed by 5 bases and J by 0 bases, 2 bases remained unmatched. The germline V gene encodes CDR1 SGHTA and CDR2 FQGTGA. This CDR3 comprises 15 residues. This chain's CDR3 is CASSTTGANTGELFF. CDR3 nucleotide sequence: TGTGCCAGCAGCACGACAGGGGCGAACACCGGGGAGCTGTTTTTT.

The gene calls are TRBV15 and TRBJ2-3; 8 positions match TRBD2. The CDR3 covers 15 residues. Trimming took 1 base from V and 4 from J; bases not matched to a gene: 4. The germline CDR1 and CDR2 sequences are LNHNV and YYDKDF (reference sequence). The CDR3 region has the DNA TGTGCCACCAGCAGAGGAGCGGGAGAGGCAGATACGCAGTATTTT. Amino acids: CATSRGAGEADTQYF.

V usage is TRBV9 and J usage is TRBJ2-1; 12 nucleotides align to TRBD2. CDR3 size: 17 residues. The germline gives CDR1 SGDLS, CDR2 YYNGEE. Trimming at V came to 7 bases and at J to 4 bases, leaving 12 bases not matched to a gene. The CDR3 is CASGARTGTSGYNEQFF. In DNA form, the CDR3 reads TGTGCCAGCGGCGCTCGAACCGGGACTAGCGGGTACAATGAGCAGTTCTTC.

This chain connects TRBV19 to TRBJ2-7; TRBD2 matches 8 bases. CDR3 size: 14 residues. V shed 2 bases and J 2 bases; nucleotides not matched to a gene: 2. Germline loops: CDR1 LNHDA, CDR2 SQIVND (reference sequence). The CDR3 bases are TGTGCCAGTAGTATACTAGCGGGTCCCTACGAGCAGTACTTC. This translates into CASSILAGPYEQYF.

The chain couples TRBV9 to TRBJ2-5; a possible D gene is TRBD1 (6 bases). CDR3 length: 15 amino acids. Trimming took 3 bases from V and 2 from J, leaving 14 bases between them. Germline CDR1 SGDLS, CDR2 YYNGEE. The CDR3 loop is CASSARRDMQETQYF. The CDR3 nucleotides are TGTGCCAGCAGCGCTCGTCGGGACATGCAAGAGACCCAGTACTTC.

In this sample, this clone turned up once. This rearrangement joins TRBV19 to TRBJ1-5; D unresolved. With 5 bases removed from V and 4 bases from J, the gap between germline ends came to 9 bases. Per the germline V gene, CDR1 is LNHDA and CDR2 is SQIVND (reference sequence). This CDR3 region has 13 residues. The CDR3 is CASSGGGNQPQHF. In nucleotides, the CDR3 is TGTGCCAGTAGTGGAGGTGGGAATCAGCCCCAGCATTTT.

The chain couples TRBV11-2 to TRBJ2-3; 7 nucleotides match TRBD2. Germline V lookup: CDR1 SGHAT, CDR2 FQNNGV. Trimming removed 1 base from V and 1 base from J; junction bases left unmatched: 5. The CDR3 extends over 16 amino acids. CDR3 region: CASSLVWSGGTDTQYF. The DNA for the CDR3 is TGTGCCAGCAGCTTAGTATGGAGCGGGGGCACAGATACGCAGTATTTT.